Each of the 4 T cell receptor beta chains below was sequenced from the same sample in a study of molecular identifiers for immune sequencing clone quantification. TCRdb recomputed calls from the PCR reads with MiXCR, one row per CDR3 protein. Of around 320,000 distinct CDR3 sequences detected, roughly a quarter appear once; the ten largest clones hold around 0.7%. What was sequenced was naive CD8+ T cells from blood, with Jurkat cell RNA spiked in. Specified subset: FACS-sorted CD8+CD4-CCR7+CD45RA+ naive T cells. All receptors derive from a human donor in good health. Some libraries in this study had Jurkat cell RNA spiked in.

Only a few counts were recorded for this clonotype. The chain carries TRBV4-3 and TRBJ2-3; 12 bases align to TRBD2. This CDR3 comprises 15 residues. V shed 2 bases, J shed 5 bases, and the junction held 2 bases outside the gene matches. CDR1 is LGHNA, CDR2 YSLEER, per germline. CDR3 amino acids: CASSQLTSGRDTQYF. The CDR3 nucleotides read TGCGCCAGCAGCCAATTGACTAGCGGGAGAGATACGCAGTATTTT.

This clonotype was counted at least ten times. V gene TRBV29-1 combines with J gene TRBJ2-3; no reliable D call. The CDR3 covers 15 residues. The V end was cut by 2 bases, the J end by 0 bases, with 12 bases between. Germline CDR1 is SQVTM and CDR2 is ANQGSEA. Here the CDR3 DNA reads TGCAGCGTTGAATCCCCGGCAGGCAGCACAGATACGCAGTATTTT. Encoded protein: CSVESPAGSTDTQYF.

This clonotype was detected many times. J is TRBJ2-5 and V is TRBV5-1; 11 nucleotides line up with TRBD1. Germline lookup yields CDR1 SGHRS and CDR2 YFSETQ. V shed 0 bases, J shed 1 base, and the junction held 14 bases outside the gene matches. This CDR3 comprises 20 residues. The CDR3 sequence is CASSLEPGTGGHPGQETQYF. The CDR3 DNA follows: TGCGCCAGCAGCTTGGAACCCGGGACAGGGGGACATCCAGGCCAAGAGACCCAGTACTTC.

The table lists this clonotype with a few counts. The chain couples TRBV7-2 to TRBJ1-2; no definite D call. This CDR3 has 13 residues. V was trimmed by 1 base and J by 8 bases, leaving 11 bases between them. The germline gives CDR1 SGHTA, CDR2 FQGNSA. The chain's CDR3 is CASSLGGLQGYTF. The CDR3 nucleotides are TGTGCCAGCAGCTTAGGAGGCCTGCAAGGCTACACCTTC.